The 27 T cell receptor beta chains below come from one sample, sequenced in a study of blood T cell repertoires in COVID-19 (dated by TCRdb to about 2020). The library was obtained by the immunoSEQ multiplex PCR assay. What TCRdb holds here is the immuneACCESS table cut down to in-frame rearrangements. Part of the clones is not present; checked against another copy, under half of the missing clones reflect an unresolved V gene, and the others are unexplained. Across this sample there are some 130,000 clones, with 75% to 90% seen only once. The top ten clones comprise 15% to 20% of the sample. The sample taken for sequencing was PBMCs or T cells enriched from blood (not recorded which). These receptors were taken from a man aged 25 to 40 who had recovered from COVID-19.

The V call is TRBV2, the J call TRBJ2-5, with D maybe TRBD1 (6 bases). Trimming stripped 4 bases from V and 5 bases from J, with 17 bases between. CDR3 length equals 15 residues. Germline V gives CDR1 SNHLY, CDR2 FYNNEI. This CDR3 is CASSGVGGPGETQYF. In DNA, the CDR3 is TGTGCCAGCAGTGGGGTAGGGGGTCCCGGGGAGACCCAGTACTTC.

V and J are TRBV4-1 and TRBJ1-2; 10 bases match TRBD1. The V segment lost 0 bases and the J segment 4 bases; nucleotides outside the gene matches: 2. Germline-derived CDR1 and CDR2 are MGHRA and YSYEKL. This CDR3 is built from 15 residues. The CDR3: CASSQEGQGSYGYTF. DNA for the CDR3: TGCGCCAGCAGCCAAGAGGGACAGGGGAGCTATGGCTACACCTTC.

The CDR3 loop is CASSLVEQWGANTIYF. CDR3 DNA sequence: TGTGCCAGCAGCTTAGTCGAACAGTGGGGCGCGAACACCATATATTTT. V gene TRBV7-3 combines with J gene TRBJ1-3, with TRBD1 as a possible D gene (5 bases). CDR1 and CDR2 from the germline V gene are SGHTA and FQGTGA. V lost 2 bases and J 7 bases, leaving 18 bases between the germline ends. The CDR3 length is 16 residues.

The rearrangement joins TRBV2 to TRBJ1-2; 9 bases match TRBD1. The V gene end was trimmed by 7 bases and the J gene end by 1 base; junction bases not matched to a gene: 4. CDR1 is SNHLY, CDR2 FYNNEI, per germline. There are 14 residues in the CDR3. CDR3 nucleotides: TGTGCCAGCAACACGGGACAGGGTAACTATGGCTACACCTTC. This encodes CASNTGQGNYGYTF.

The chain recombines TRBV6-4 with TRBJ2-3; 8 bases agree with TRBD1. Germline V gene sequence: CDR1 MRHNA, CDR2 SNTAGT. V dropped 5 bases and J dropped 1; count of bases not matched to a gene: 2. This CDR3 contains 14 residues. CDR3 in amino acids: CASSPTGGTDTQYF. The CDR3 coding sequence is TGTGCCAGCAGTCCGACAGGGGGCACAGATACGCAGTATTTT.

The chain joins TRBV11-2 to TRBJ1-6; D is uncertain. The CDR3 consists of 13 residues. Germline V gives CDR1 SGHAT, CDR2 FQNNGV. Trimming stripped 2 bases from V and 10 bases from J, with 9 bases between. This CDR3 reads CASSLNRISPLHF. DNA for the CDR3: TGTGCCAGCAGCTTAAATAGAATATCACCCCTCCACTTT.

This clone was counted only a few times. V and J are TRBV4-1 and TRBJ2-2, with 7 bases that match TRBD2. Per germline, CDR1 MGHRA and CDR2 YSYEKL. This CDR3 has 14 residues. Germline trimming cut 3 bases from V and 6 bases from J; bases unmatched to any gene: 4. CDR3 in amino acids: CASSHELAPGELFF. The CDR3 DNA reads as TGCGCCAGCAGCCACGAACTAGCGCCCGGGGAGCTGTTTTTT.

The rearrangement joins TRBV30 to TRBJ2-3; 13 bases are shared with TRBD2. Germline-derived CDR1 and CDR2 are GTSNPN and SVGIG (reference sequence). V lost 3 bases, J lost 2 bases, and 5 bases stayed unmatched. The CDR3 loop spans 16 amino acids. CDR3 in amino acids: CAWSRGTSGTTDTQYF. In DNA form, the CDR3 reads TGTGCCTGGAGCCGCGGGACTAGCGGGACCACAGATACGCAGTATTTT. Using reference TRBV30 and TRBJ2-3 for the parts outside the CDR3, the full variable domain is SQTIHQWPATLVQPVGSPLSLECTVEGTSNPNLYWYRQAAGRGLQLLFYSVGIGQISSEVPQNLSASRPQDRQFILSSKKLLLSDSGFYLCAWSRGTSGTTDTQYFGPGTRLTVL.

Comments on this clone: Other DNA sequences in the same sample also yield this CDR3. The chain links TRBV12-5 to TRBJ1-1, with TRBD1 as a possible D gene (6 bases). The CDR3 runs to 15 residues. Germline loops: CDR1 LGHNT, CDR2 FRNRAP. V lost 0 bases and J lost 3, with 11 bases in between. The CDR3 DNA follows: TGTGCTAGTGGTTTGGTATTGGCAGGGGACACTGAAGCTTTCTTT. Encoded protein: CASGLVLAGDTEAFF.

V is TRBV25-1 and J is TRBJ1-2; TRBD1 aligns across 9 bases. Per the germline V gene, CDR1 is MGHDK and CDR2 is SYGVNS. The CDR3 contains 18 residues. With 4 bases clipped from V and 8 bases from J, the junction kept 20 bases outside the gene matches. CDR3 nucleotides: TGTGCCAGCAGTGGAACAACCGGGACAGGGTCATTTCTTATGGGCTACACCTTC. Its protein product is CASSGTTGTGSFLMGYTF.

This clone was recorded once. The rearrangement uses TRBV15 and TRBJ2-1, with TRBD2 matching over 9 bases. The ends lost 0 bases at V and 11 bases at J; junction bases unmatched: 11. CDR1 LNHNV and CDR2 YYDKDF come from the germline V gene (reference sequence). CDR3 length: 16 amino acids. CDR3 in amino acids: CATSRDSGGETMKQFF. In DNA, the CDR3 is TGTGCCACCAGCAGAGATAGCGGGGGAGAGACAATGAAGCAGTTCTTC. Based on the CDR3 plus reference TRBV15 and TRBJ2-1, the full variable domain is DAMVIQNPRYQVTQFGKPVTLSCSQTLNHNVMYWYQQKSSQAPKLLFHYYDKDFNNEADTPDNFQSRRPNTSFCFLDIRSPGLGDTAMYLCATSRDSGGETMKQFFGPGTRLTVL.

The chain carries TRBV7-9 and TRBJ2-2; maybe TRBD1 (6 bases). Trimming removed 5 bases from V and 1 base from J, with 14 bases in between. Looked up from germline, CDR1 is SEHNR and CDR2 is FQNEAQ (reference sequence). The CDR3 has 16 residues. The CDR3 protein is CASSEGHRENTGELFF. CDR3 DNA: TGTGCCAGCAGCGAGGGTCACAGGGAGAACACCGGGGAGCTGTTTTTT. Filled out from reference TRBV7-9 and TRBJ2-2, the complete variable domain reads DTGVSQNPRHKITKRGQNVTFRCDPISEHNRLYWYRQTLGQGPEFLTYFQNEAQLEKSRLLSDRFSAERPKGSFSTLEIQRTEQGDSAMYLCASSEGHRENTGELFFGEGSRLTVL.

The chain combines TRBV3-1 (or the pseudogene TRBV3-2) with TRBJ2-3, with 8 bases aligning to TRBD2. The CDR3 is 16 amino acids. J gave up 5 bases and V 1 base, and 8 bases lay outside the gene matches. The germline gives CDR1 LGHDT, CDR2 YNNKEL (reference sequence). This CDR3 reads CASSQAGGGLGDTQYF. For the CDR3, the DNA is TGTGCCAGCAGCCAAGCCGGCGGGGGGCTCGGAGATACGCAGTATTTT.

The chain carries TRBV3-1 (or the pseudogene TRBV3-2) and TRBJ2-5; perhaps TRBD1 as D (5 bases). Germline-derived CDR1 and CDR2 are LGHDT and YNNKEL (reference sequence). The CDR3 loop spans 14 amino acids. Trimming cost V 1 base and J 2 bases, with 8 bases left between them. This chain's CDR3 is CASSQVQVQETQYF. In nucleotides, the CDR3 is TGTGCCAGCAGCCAAGTACAGGTGCAAGAGACCCAGTACTTC.

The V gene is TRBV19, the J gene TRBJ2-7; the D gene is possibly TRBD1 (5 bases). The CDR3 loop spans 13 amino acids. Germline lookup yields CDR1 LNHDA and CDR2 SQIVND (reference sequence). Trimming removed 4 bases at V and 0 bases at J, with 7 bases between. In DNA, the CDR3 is TGTGCCAGTAGTAGGGGCCTCTCCTACGAGCAGTACGTC. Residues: CASSRGLSYEQYV.

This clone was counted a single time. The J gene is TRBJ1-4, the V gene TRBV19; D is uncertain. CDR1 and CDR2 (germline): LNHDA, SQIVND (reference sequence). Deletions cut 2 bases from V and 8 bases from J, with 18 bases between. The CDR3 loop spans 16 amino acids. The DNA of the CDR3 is TGTGCCAGTAGTATACAGGTGGAAGGGTCGGGAGAAAAACTGTTTTTT. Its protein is CASSIQVEGSGEKLFF.

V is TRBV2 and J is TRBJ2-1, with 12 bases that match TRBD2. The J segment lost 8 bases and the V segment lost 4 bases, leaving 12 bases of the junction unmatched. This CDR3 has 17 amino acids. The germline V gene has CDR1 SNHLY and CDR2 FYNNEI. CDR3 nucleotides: TGTGCCAGCAGTGGAGGGCTAGCGGGAGGGCATCTAGATGAGCAGTTCTTC. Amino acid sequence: CASSGGLAGGHLDEQFF.

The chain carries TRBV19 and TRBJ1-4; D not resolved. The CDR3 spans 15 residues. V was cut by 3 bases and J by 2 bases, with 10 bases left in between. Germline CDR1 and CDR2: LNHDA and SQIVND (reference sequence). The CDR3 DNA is TGTGCCAGTAGTATCGGGGTGCAGACTAATGAAAAACTGTTTTTT. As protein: CASSIGVQTNEKLFF. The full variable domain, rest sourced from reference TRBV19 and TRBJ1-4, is DGGITQSPKYLFRKEGQNVTLSCEQNLNHDAMYWYRQDPGQGLRLIYYSQIVNDFQKGDIAEGYSVSREKKESFPLTVTSAQKNPTAFYLCASSIGVQTNEKLFFGSGTQLSVL.

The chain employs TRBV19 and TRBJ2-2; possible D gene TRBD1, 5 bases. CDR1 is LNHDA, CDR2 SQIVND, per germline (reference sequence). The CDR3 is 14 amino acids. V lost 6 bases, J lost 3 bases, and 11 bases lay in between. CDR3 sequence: CASSPDSYTGELFF. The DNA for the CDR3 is TGTGCCAGTAGCCCTGACAGCTACACCGGGGAGCTGTTTTTT.

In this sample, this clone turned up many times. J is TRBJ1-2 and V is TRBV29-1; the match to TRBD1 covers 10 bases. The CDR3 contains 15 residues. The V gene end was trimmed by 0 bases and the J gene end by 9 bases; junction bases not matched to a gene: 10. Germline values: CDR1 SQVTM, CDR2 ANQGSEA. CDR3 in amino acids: CSVEDAGTGALSYTF. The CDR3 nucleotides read TGCAGCGTTGAAGATGCCGGGACAGGGGCATTGAGCTACACCTTC.

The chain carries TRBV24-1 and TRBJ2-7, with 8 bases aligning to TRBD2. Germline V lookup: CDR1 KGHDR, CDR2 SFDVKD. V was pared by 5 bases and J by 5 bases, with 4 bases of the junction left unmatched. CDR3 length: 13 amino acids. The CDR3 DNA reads TGTGCCACCAGTGCCGGGGGGGCGGACGAGCAGTACGTC. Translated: CATSAGGADEQYV.

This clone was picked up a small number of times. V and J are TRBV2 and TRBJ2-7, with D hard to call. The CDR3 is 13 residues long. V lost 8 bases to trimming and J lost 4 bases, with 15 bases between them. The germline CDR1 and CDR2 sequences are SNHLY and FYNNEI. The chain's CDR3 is CASATRVGYEQYF. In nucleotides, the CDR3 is TGTGCCAGCGCAACACGGGTCGGTTACGAGCAGTACTTC.

The CDR3 DNA sequence: TGTGCCAGCAGCCAAGGGACAGGGCTACACGAGACCCAGTACTTC. This sequence encodes CASSQGTGLHETQYF. The chain uses TRBV3-1 (or the pseudogene TRBV3-2) and TRBJ2-5; TRBD1 agrees at 8 bases. Germline trimming cut 1 base from V and 5 bases from J; bases unmatched to any gene: 6. Germline V gives CDR1 LGHDT, CDR2 YNNKEL (reference sequence). CDR3 length: 15 residues.

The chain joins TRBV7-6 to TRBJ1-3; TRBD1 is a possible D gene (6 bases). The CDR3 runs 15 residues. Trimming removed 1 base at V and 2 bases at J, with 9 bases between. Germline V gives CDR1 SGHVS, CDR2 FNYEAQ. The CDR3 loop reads CASSLGRGTGNTIYF. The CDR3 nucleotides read TGTGCCAGCAGCTTAGGCAGGGGAACTGGAAACACCATATATTTT. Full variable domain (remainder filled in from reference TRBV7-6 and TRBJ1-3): GAGVSQSPRYKVTKRGQDVALRCDPISGHVSLYWYRQALGQGPEFLTYFNYEAQQDKSGLPNDRFSAERPEGSISTLTIQRTEQRDSAMYRCASSLGRGTGNTIYFGEGSWLTVV.

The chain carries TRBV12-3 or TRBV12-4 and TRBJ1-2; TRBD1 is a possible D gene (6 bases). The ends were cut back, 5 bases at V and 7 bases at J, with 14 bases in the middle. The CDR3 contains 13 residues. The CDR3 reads CASSGDKAGGYTF. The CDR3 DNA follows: TGTGCCAGCAGTGGGGACAAAGCAGGTGGCTACACCTTC.

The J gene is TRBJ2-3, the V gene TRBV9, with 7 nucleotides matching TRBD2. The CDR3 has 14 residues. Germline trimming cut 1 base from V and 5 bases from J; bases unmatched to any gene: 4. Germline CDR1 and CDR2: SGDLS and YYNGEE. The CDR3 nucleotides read TGTGCCAGCAGCGTACTCGCGGGAGAAGATACGCAGTATTTT. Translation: CASSVLAGEDTQYF.

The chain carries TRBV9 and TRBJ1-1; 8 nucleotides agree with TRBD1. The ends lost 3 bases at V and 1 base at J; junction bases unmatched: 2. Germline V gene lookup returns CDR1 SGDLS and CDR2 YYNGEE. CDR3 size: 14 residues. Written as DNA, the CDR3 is TGTGCCAGCAGCGATGGACAGGGGAACACTGAAGCTTTCTTT. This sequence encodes CASSDGQGNTEAFF.